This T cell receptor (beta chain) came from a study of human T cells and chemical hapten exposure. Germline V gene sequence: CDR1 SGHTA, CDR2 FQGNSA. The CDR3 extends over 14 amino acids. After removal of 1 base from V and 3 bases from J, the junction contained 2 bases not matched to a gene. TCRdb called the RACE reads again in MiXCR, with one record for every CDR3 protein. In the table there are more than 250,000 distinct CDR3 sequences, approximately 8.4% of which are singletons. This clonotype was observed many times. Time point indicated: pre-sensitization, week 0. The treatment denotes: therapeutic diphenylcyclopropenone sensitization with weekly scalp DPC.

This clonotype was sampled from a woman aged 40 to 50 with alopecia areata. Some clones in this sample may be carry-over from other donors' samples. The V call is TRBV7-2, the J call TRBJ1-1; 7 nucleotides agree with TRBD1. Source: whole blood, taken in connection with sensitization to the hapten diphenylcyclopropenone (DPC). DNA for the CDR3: TGTGCCAGCAGCTTAGGACAGGGACACACTGAAGCTTTCTTT. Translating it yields CASSLGQGHTEAFF.